The source of this T cell receptor beta chain is a study of T cells in Graves' hyperthyroidism and ophthalmopathy. Germline lookup yields CDR1 MNHNS and CDR2 SASEGT. Trimming removed 5 bases at V and 7 bases at J, with 17 bases between. The CDR3 loop spans 14 amino acids. TCR beta CDR3 regions were amplified from RNA. HTBI primers were used for first-round RT-PCR of the TCR CDR3. TCRdb ran MiXCR on the multiplex PCR reads and lists one entry per CDR3 protein. This table holds around 580,000 distinct CDR3 sequences, 15% to 20% found once. The gene calls are TRBV6-1 and TRBJ1-2, with D tentatively TRBD1 (6 bases). The sample was blood. The sequence came from a woman aged 18-30 years with Graves' hyperthyroidism. The CDR3 loop reads CASSYERQGGGYTF. In DNA form, the CDR3 reads TGTGCCAGCAGTTATGAGAGGCAAGGGGGTGGCTACACCTTC.